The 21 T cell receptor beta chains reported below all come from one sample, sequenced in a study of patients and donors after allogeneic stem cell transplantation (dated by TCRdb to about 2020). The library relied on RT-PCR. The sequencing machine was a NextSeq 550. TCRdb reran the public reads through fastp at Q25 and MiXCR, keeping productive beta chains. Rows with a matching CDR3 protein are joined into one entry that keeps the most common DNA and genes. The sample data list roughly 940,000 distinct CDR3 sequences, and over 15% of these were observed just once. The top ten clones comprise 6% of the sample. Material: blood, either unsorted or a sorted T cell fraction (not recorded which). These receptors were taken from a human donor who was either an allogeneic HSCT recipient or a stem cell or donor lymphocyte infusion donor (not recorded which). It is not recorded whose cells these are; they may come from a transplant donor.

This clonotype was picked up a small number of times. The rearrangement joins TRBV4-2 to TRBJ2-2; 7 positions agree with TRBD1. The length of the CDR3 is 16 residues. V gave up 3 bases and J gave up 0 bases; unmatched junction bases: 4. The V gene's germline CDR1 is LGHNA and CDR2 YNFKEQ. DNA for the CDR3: TGTGCCAGCAGCCAGCCGGGACAGCCGAACACCGGGGAGCTGTTTTTT. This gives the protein CASSQPGQPNTGELFF.

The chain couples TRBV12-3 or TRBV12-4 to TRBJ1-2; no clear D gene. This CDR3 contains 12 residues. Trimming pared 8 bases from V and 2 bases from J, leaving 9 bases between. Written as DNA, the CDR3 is TGTGCCAGCCAGGCCCAAAACTATGGCTACACCTTC. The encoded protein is CASQAQNYGYTF.

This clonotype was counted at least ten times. Here the CDR3 reads CASSRQGARQETQYF. The DNA for the CDR3 is TGCGCCAGCAGCCGTCAGGGGGCTCGGCAAGAGACCCAGTACTTC. J is TRBJ2-5 and V is TRBV5-1; TRBD1 matches at 8 bases. Germline-derived CDR1 and CDR2 are SGHRS and YFSETQ. V lost 4 bases to trimming and J lost 2 bases; unmatched junction nucleotides: 7. The CDR3 is 15 amino acids.

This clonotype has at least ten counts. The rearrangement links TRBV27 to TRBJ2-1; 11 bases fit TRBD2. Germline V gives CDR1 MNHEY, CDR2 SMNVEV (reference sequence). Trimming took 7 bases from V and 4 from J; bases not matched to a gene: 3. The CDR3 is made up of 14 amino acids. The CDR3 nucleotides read TGTGCCAGCACCGGGACTAGCGGTTACAATGAGCAGTTCTTC. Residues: CASTGTSGYNEQFF.

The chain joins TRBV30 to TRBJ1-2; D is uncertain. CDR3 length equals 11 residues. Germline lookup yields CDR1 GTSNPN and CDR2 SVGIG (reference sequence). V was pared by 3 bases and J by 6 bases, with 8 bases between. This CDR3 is CAWSGGNGYTF. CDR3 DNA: TGTGCCTGGAGCGGAGGGAATGGCTACACCTTC.

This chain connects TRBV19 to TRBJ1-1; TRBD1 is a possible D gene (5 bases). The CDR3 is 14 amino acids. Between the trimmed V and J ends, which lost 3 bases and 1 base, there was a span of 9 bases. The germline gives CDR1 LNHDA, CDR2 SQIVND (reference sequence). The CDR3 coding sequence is TGTGCCAGTAGTATGGAGGGGAAGAACACTGAAGCTTTCTTT. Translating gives CASSMEGKNTEAFF.

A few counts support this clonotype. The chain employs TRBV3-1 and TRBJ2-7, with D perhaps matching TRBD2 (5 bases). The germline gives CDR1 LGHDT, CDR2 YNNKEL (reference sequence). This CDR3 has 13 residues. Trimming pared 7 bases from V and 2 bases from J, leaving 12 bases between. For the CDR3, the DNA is TGTGCCAGCACCCCCTCCGGGACCTACGAGCAGTACTTC. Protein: CASTPSGTYEQYF.

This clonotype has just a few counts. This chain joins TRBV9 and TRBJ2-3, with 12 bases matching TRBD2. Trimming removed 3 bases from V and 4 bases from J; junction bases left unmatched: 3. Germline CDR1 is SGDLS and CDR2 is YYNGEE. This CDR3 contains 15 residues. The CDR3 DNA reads TGTGCCAGCAGCGGGGGACTAGCGGGTTCAGATACGCAGTATTTT. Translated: CASSGGLAGSDTQYF. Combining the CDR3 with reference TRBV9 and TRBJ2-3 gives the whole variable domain DSGVTQTPKHLITATGQRVTLRCSPRSGDLSVYWYQQSLDQGLQFLIQYYNGEERAKGNILERFSAQQFPDLHSELNLSSLELGDSALYFCASSGGLAGSDTQYFGPGTRLTVL.

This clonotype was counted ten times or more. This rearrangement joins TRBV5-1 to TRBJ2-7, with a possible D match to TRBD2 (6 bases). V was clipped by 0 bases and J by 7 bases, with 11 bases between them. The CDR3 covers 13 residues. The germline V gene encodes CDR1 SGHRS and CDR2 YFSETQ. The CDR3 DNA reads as TGCGCCAGCAGCTTGGTAGGAGGGAGTGAGCAGTACTTC. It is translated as CASSLVGGSEQYF.

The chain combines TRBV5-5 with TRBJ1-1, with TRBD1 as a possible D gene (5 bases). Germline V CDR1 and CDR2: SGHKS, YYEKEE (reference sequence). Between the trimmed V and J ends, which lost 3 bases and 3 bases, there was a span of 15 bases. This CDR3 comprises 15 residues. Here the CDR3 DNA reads TGTGCCAGCAGCTCGACGGGACTTCGTTACACTGAAGCTTTCTTT. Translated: CASSSTGLRYTEAFF.

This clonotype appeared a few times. The CDR3 DNA is TGTGCCTGGAGTGAGCTGACGGACAGGGGGATTGAAGCTTTCTTT. It encodes CAWSELTDRGIEAFF. The chain combines TRBV30 with TRBJ1-1; 10 nucleotides match TRBD1. The V gene's germline CDR1 is GTSNPN and CDR2 SVGIG (reference sequence). This CDR3 is built from 15 residues. V trimming: 1 base; J trimming: 7 bases; junction bases outside the gene matches: 9.

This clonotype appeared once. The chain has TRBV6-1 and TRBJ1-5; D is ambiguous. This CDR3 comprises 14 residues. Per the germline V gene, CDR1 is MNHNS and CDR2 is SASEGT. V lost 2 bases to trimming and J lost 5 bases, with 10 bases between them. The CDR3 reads CASSESREYQPQHF. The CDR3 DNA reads TGTGCCAGCAGTGAATCTAGGGAGTATCAGCCCCAGCATTTT.

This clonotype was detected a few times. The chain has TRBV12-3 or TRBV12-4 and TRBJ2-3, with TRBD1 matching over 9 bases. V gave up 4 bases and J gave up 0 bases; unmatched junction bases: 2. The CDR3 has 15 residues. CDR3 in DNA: TGTGCCAGCAGTTACAGGGGGCTAAGCACAGATACGCAGTATTTT. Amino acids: CASSYRGLSTDTQYF.

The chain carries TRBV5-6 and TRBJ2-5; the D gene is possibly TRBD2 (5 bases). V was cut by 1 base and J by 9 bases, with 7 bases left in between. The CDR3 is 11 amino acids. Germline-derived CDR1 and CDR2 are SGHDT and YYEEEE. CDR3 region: CASSLLEAQYF. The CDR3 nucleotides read TGTGCCAGCAGCTTGTTGGAGGCCCAGTACTTC.

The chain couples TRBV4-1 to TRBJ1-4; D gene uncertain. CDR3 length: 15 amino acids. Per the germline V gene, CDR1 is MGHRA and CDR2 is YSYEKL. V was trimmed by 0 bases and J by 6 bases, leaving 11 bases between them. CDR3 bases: TGCGCCAGCAGCCAAGACCCAAGTCTAGATGAAAAACTGTTTTTT. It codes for CASSQDPSLDEKLFF.

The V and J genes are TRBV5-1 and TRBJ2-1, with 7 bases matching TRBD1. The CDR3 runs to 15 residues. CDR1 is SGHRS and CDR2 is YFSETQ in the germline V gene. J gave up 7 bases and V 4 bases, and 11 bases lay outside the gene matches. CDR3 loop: CASSGRQGSMNEQFF. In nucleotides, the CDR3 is TGCGCCAGCAGCGGGAGACAGGGATCGATGAATGAGCAGTTCTTC.

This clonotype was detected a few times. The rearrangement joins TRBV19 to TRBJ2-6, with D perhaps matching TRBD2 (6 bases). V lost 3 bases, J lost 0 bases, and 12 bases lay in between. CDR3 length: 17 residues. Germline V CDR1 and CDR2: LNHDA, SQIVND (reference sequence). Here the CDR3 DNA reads TGTGCCAGTAGTATTTTCGGGGGATACTCTGGGGCCAACGTCCTGACTTTC. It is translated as CASSIFGGYSGANVLTF.

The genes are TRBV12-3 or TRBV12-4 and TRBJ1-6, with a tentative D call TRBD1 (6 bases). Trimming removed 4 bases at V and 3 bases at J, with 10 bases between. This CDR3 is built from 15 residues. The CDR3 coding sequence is TGTGCCAGCAGTTCTAGGGGGGGCTATAATTCACCCCTCCACTTT. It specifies CASSSRGGYNSPLHF.

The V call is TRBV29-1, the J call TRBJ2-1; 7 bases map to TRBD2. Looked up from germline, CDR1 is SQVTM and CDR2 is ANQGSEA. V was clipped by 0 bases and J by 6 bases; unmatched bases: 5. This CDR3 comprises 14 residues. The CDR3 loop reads CSVEDGTIRNEQFF. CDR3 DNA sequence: TGCAGCGTTGAAGATGGGACTATTCGCAATGAGCAGTTCTTC.

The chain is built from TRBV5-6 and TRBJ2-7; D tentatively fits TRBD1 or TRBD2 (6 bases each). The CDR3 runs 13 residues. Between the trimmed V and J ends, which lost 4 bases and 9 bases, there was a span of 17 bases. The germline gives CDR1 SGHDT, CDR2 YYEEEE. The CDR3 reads CASSLQGGYRQYF. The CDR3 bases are TGTGCCAGCAGCCTACAGGGAGGATATAGGCAGTACTTC.

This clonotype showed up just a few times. The DNA for the CDR3 is TGCGCCAGCAGCCAAGATGGCACTAGCCGGCGCACGCAGTATTTT. Translated, it gives CASSQDGTSRRTQYF. The gene calls are TRBV4-3 and TRBJ2-3; the D gene is possibly TRBD2 (6 bases). This CDR3 region has 15 residues. V gave up 0 bases and J gave up 9 bases, with 16 bases separating them. Germline V gene lookup returns CDR1 LGHNA and CDR2 YSLEER.